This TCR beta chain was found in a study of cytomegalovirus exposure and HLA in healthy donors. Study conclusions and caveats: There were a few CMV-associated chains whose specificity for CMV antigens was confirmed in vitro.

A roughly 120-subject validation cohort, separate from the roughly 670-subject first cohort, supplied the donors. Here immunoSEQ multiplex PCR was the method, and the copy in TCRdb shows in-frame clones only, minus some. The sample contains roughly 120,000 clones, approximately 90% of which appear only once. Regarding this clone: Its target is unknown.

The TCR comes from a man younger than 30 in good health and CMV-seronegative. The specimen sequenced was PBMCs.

This CDR3 is CASGVRADEQYF. The CDR3, as DNA: TGTGCCTCGGGGGTCAGGGCCGACGAGCAGTACTTC. J is TRBJ2-7 and V is TRBV27; possible D gene TRBD2, 6 bases. V lost 11 bases, J lost 5 bases, and 16 bases lay in between. The germline V gene encodes CDR1 MNHEY and CDR2 SMNVEV (reference sequence). The length of the CDR3 is 12 residues.